This passage covers 10 T cell receptor beta chains from one sample sequenced in a study of T cells in Graves' hyperthyroidism and ophthalmopathy. Amplification of TCR beta CDR3 regions was performed using RNA transcripts as template. A first-round RT-PCR of the TCR CDR3 used the HTBI primer set. TCRdb processed the multiplex PCR reads anew with MiXCR; each CDR3 protein has one entry. Of about 760,000 distinct CDR3 sequences listed, roughly a third are singletons. Sequencing was done on a sample of blood. These receptors came from a woman in her thirties or forties with Graves' hyperthyroidism.

The chain couples TRBV7-3 to TRBJ1-1, with D tentatively TRBD1 (6 bases). V dropped 5 bases and J dropped 4 bases, with 20 bases sitting between them. CDR1 is SGHTA and CDR2 is FQGTGA in the germline V gene. This CDR3 spans 16 amino acids. CDR3 in DNA: TGTGCCAGCAGCCAAGATTATCCTTCCAGGGGCACTGAAGCTTTCTTT. This encodes CASSQDYPSRGTEAFF.

The V call is TRBV7-2, the J call TRBJ2-5; 9 bases are a match to TRBD2. CDR1 is SGHTA, CDR2 FQGNSA, per germline. The CDR3 extends over 18 amino acids. With 0 bases clipped from V and 0 bases from J, the junction kept 8 bases outside the gene matches. CDR3 in amino acids: CASSLAGALAGYQETQYF. DNA for the CDR3: TGTGCCAGCAGCTTAGCGGGGGCGCTAGCGGGGTACCAAGAGACCCAGTACTTC. The full variable domain, its missing parts supplied by reference TRBV7-2 and TRBJ2-5, is GAGVSQSPSNKVTEKGKDVELRCDPISGHTALYWYRQSLGQGLEFLIYFQGNSAPDKSGLPSDRFSAERTGGSVSTLTIQRTQQEDSAVYLCASSLAGALAGYQETQYFGPGTRLLVL.

V is TRBV7-2 and J is TRBJ2-7; 12 nucleotides agree with TRBD2. Germline V gene data show CDR1 as SGHTA and CDR2 as FQGNSA. The CDR3 contains 17 residues. V shed 5 bases and J 5 bases; nucleotides not matched to a gene: 13. The CDR3 reads CASSLSPTSGSGNEQYF. The CDR3 nucleotides are TGTGCCAGCAGCCTTTCACCGACTAGCGGGAGCGGGAACGAGCAGTACTTC.

In its sample, this clonotype was seen many times. The chain uses TRBV15 and TRBJ1-3; D not certain. The length of the CDR3 is 15 residues. CDR1 and CDR2 from the germline V gene are LNHNV and YYDKDF (reference sequence). Trimming removed 0 bases at V and 6 bases at J, with 12 bases between. CDR3 loop: CATSRDIPTVNTIYF. The CDR3 DNA reads as TGTGCCACCAGCAGAGATATCCCCACTGTAAACACCATATATTTT.

The count of this clonotype is one. A much larger clone differs by one base, so this may be a read error. V is TRBV19 and J is TRBJ2-6; 7 nucleotides match TRBD2. Germline V gene lookup returns CDR1 LNHDA and CDR2 SQIVND (reference sequence). The CDR3 has 16 amino acids. CDR3 bases: TGTGCCAGTAGACGGGAGGCGTTGGGTGGGGCCAACGTCCCGACTTTC. Translated: CASRREALGGANVPTF. Filled out from reference TRBV19 and TRBJ2-6, the complete variable domain reads DGGITQSPKYLFRKEGQNVTLSCEQNLNHDAMYWYRQDPGQGLRLIYYSQIVNDFQKGDIAEGYSVSREKKESFPLTVTSAQKNPTAFYLCASRREALGGANVPTFGAGSRLTVL.

This clonotype was seen only a few times. The genes are TRBV10-3 and TRBJ2-5; D unclear. The CDR3 runs 12 residues. Germline values: CDR1 ENHRY, CDR2 SYGVKD. V was shortened by 10 bases and J by 5 bases, with 14 bases between the two germline ends. This chain's CDR3 is CASRISMETQYF. In DNA, the CDR3 is TGTGCCAGCAGGATATCCATGGAGACCCAGTACTTC.

This clonotype was counted at least ten times. The chain carries TRBV29-1 and TRBJ2-7; D is possibly TRBD1 or TRBD2 (5 bases each). Germline V lookup: CDR1 SQVTM, CDR2 ANQGSEA. The CDR3 sequence is 12 residues long. Deletions cut 4 bases from V and 6 bases from J, with 13 bases between. The CDR3 DNA follows: TGCAGCGTTGCGGGACCCGTCGGCGAGCAGTACTTC. Residues: CSVAGPVGEQYF.

This clonotype was observed a handful of times. V usage is TRBV2 and J usage is TRBJ1-2; no clear D gene. V lost 5 bases to trimming and J lost 0 bases, with 10 bases between them. The CDR3 covers 14 residues. Germline V gene lookup returns CDR1 SNHLY and CDR2 FYNNEI. The CDR3 nucleotides are TGTGCCAGCAGTCGGACGGGAACTAACTATGGCTACACCTTC. As protein: CASSRTGTNYGYTF.

In its sample, this clonotype was seen a few times. The chain has TRBV6-6 and TRBJ2-5, with a tentative D call TRBD1 (6 bases). Trimming cost V 6 bases and J 5 bases, with 16 bases left between them. Germline lookup yields CDR1 MNHNY and CDR2 SVGAGI (reference sequence). The CDR3 has 14 residues. In DNA, the CDR3 is TGTGCCAGCAGCAAGGGGCAGGGGCGGGAGACCCAGTACTTC. Encoded protein: CASSKGQGRETQYF.

Worth noting for this clonotype: Being one base from a much bigger clone, this may be a read error. The V gene is TRBV12-3 or TRBV12-4, the J gene TRBJ1-1; possibly TRBD1 for D (6 bases). CDR3 length equals 15 residues. CDR3 sequence: CASSFPDSMNTGAFF. CDR3 bases: TGTGCCAGCAGTTTCCCGGACAGTATGAACACTGGAGCTTTCTTT.